This TCR beta chain derives from a study of T cells in Graves' hyperthyroidism and ophthalmopathy. General observations from the study: The blood repertoire included most of the expanded thyroid clonotypes above 0.001.

Uncontrolled infection, other autoimmune disease, pregnancy or lactation disqualified patients from enrolment. TCR beta CDR3 region amplification was performed from RNA transcripts. When the TCR CDR3 underwent first-round RT-PCR, the HTBI primer set was used. TCRdb reprocessed the multiplex PCR reads via MiXCR and lists one record per CDR3 protein. The sample lists over 450,000 distinct CDR3 sequences; approximately 17% were seen once. The V end lost 5 bases, the J end lost 8 bases, and 19 bases lay between the germline ends. Germline V lookup: CDR1 LNHNV, CDR2 YYDKDF (reference sequence). This CDR3 spans 15 amino acids. Regarding this clonotype: The antigen is undetermined.

The origin of this receptor is a woman younger than 35 with Graves' ophthalmopathy. The source material was blood. The chain uses TRBV15 and TRBJ2-1; weak D call: TRBD2 (5 bases). CDR3 loop: CATSGLVEGFDEQFF. In nucleotides, the CDR3 is TGTGCCACCAGCGGCCTTGTAGAGGGCTTCGATGAGCAGTTCTTC.